One and the same sample provided the 21 T cell receptor beta chains below, sequenced in a study of cytomegalovirus exposure and HLA in healthy donors (dated by TCRdb to about 2017). The library was produced with the immunoSEQ multiplex PCR assay. A mixture of 60 forward primers for TCR Vbeta segments and 13 reverse primers for TCR Jbeta segments was used in the multiplex PCR. In TCRdb, the immuneACCESS table is reduced to in-frame sequences with V and J assigned. These tables do not hold every clone; where another copy was compared, an unresolved V gene accounts for under half, and the others remain unexplained. The sample has some 130,000 clones on record, 55% to 65% of them singletons. The leading ten clones occupy about 9.1% of the sample. The sample comprised PBMCs. These receptors were taken from a man aged 35 to 55 in good health and CMV-seropositive.

DNA for the CDR3: TGTGCCAGCAGCTTGGACGGATCAGGGCCAGAGACCCAGTACTTC. Its protein product is CASSLDGSGPETQYF. The V call is TRBV11-2, the J call TRBJ2-5; D is perhaps TRBD1 (5 bases). V was pared by 3 bases and J by 4 bases, with 15 bases between. From germline, CDR1 is SGHAT and CDR2 FQNNGV. This CDR3 comprises 15 residues.

This clone was counted a few times. The genes are TRBV4-1 and TRBJ2-7; D possibly corresponds to TRBD1 (6 bases). CDR1 is MGHRA and CDR2 is YSYEKL in the germline V gene. V was pared by 3 bases and J by 2 bases, with 20 bases between. The length of the CDR3 is 17 residues. The chain's CDR3 is CASSHKNTAGDPYEQYF. DNA for the CDR3: TGCGCCAGCAGCCATAAGAATACCGCAGGGGATCCCTACGAGCAGTACTTC.

The chain employs TRBV25-1 and TRBJ1-1; possible D gene TRBD1, 6 bases. The CDR3 runs 16 residues. Trimming took off 2 bases at V and 5 bases at J, with 18 bases between the two ends. The germline CDR1 and CDR2 sequences are MGHDK and SYGVNS. CDR3 DNA sequence: TGTGCCAGCAGTGAAAGCCCGGACAGAGACTTAACTGAAGCTTTCTTT. Translating gives CASSESPDRDLTEAFF.

The table lists this clone with a few counts. J is TRBJ1-1 and V is TRBV10-3; TRBD1 matches at 7 bases. The CDR3 covers 13 residues. Trimming at V came to 9 bases and at J to 1 base, leaving 5 bases not matched to a gene. CDR1 is ENHRY, CDR2 SYGVKD, per germline. CDR3 coding DNA: TGTGCCATTCGAAGGGGGCAGAACACTGAAGCTTTCTTT. This codes for CAIRRGQNTEAFF.

The chain combines TRBV29-1 with TRBJ2-7; 11 bases are shared with TRBD1. V lost 7 bases and J lost 4; bases outside the gene matches: 9. Germline CDR1 SQVTM, CDR2 ANQGSEA. CDR3 length: 14 residues. Here the CDR3 reads CSASGGTGGYEQYF. The CDR3 region has the DNA TGCAGCGCCTCAGGGGGGACAGGGGGTTACGAGCAGTACTTC.

The chain carries TRBV19 and TRBJ1-5; TRBD1 aligns across 7 bases. The CDR3 sequence is 15 residues long. Trimming cost V 7 bases and J 2 bases; bases outside gene matches: 8. CDR1 LNHDA and CDR2 SQIVND come from the germline V gene (reference sequence). CDR3 residues: CASKEGAGGNQPQHF. CDR3 nucleotides: TGTGCCAGTAAAGAGGGGGCGGGTGGCAATCAGCCCCAGCATTTT.

The rearrangement uses TRBV7-9 and TRBJ2-7, with 8 nucleotides matching TRBD2. CDR3 length: 14 amino acids. The ends lost 1 base at V and 7 bases at J; junction bases unmatched: 6. Germline assignment: CDR1 SEHNR and CDR2 FQNEAQ (reference sequence). For the CDR3, the DNA is TGTGCCAGCAGCTTAGTAGCGGGAACAGGGGAGCAGTACTTC. It codes for CASSLVAGTGEQYF.

V gene TRBV19 combines with J gene TRBJ1-4; the D is unclear. The ends were cut back, 6 bases at V and 0 bases at J, with 8 bases in the middle. The CDR3 has 14 residues. CDR1 is LNHDA, CDR2 SQIVND, per germline (reference sequence). Written as DNA, the CDR3 is TGTGCCAGTAGGAAACAACCAACTAATGAAAAACTGTTTTTT. The encoded protein is CASRKQPTNEKLFF.

V gene TRBV4-1 combines with J gene TRBJ1-1; no reliable D call. V was cut by 1 base and J by 1 base, with 10 bases left in between. Germline CDR1 reads MGHRA; CDR2 reads YSYEKL. The length of the CDR3 is 15 residues. The DNA of the CDR3 is TGCGCCAGCAGCCAAGTGGGCAGCTCGAACACTGAAGCTTTCTTT. It encodes CASSQVGSSNTEAFF.

This chain connects TRBV28 to TRBJ1-1, with D uncertain. Germline CDR1 MDHEN, CDR2 SYDVKM. The CDR3 is made up of 10 amino acids. V was trimmed by 9 bases and J by 3 bases, leaving 5 bases between them. The CDR3 loop reads CASRDTEAFF. CDR3 DNA sequence: TGTGCCAGTCGGGACACTGAAGCTTTCTTT.

The V and J genes are TRBV27 and TRBJ1-4; 7 bases are a match to TRBD1. The CDR3 totals 14 residues. The germline V gene has CDR1 MNHEY and CDR2 SMNVEV (reference sequence). Losses at the gene ends were 6 bases for V and 5 bases for J; bases not matched to a gene: 6. CDR3 protein: CASSHRGRNEKLFF. The CDR3, as DNA: TGTGCCAGCAGCCACAGGGGAAGGAATGAAAAACTGTTTTTT.

This clone was recorded a few times. V and J are TRBV29-1 and TRBJ1-3; TRBD1 agrees at 9 bases. The CDR3 is 19 amino acids. Germline V gives CDR1 SQVTM, CDR2 ANQGSEA. Germline trimming cut 3 bases from V and 2 bases from J; bases unmatched to any gene: 17. CDR3 coding DNA: TGCAGCGTTGAGGCGGGAGGACAGGGGCCGACGGGGCCTGGAAACACCATATATTTT. Residues: CSVEAGGQGPTGPGNTIYF.

This clone was counted a few times. This chain connects TRBV7-9 to TRBJ2-7; no clear D gene. The length of the CDR3 is 11 residues. Germline-derived CDR1 and CDR2 are SEHNR and FQNEAQ (reference sequence). Trimming removed 5 bases from V and 8 bases from J, with 10 bases in between. CDR3 sequence (DNA): TGTGCCAGCAGCCGAATGGGCCAGCAGTACTTC. This sequence encodes CASSRMGQQYF.

The rearrangement uses TRBV19 and TRBJ2-2; the D gene is possibly TRBD1 (5 bases). The CDR3 totals 14 residues. Trimming shortened V by 3 bases and J by 5 bases, and 10 bases separated the two germline ends. Germline CDR1 reads LNHDA; CDR2 reads SQIVND (reference sequence). CDR3 residues: CASSMPGRTGELFF. CDR3 DNA sequence: TGTGCCAGTAGTATGCCAGGGCGAACCGGGGAGCTGTTTTTT.

The chain joins TRBV11-2 to TRBJ2-3, with D uncertain. Per the germline V gene, CDR1 is SGHAT and CDR2 is FQNNGV. The CDR3 spans 12 residues. V shed 1 base and J shed 6 bases, with 5 bases lying between them. CDR3 protein: CASSLGYDTQYF. CDR3 coding DNA: TGTGCCAGCAGCTTAGGCTACGATACGCAGTATTTT.

This clone was observed a handful of times. The chain uses TRBV25-1 and TRBJ2-3; tentatively, D is TRBD2 (6 bases). V was pared by 3 bases and J by 3 bases, with 16 bases between. Germline loops: CDR1 MGHDK, CDR2 SYGVNS. The CDR3 runs 16 residues. This CDR3 is CASSEPRLEKTDTQYF. Written as DNA, the CDR3 is TGTGCCAGCAGTGAGCCCCGACTAGAGAAAACAGATACGCAGTATTTT.

The chain links TRBV10-2 to TRBJ2-5; tentative D call: TRBD2 (5 bases). The CDR3 consists of 13 residues. Trimming took 6 bases from V and 2 from J, leaving 10 bases between them. Per germline, CDR1 WSHSY and CDR2 SAAADI. Here the CDR3 DNA reads TGCGCCAGCAGGCCCGGAGGTCAAGAGACCCAGTACTTC. Protein product: CASRPGGQETQYF.

The J gene is TRBJ2-3, the V gene TRBV7-8, with a weak D call TRBD2 (5 bases). The CDR3 length is 16 residues. Looked up from germline, CDR1 is SGHVS and CDR2 is FQNEAQ. V was clipped by 1 base and J by 0 bases, with 11 bases between them. The CDR3 loop reads CASSLERAGSTDTQYF. CDR3 DNA sequence: TGTGCCAGCAGCTTAGAGAGGGCAGGAAGCACAGATACGCAGTATTTT.

The chain joins TRBV2 to TRBJ1-6; tentative D call: TRBD1 (6 bases). The V gene lost 10 bases and the J gene lost 7 bases, with 17 bases spanning the gap. Germline values: CDR1 SNHLY, CDR2 FYNNEI. This CDR3 comprises 14 residues. CDR3 coding DNA: TGTGCCAAGCAGATACAGGGTAGCAATTCACCCCTCCACTTT. Protein: CAKQIQGSNSPLHF.

This chain connects TRBV10-3 to TRBJ1-5, with no clear D. Germline lookup yields CDR1 ENHRY and CDR2 SYGVKD. The CDR3 covers 13 residues. V was pared by 0 bases and J by 10 bases, with 10 bases between. DNA for the CDR3: TGTGCCATCAGTGAGTCGATGCGGGATCCCCAGCATTTT. This gives the protein CAISESMRDPQHF.

This chain joins TRBV11-2 and TRBJ2-5; 9 nucleotides line up with TRBD1. In germline, CDR1 is SGHAT, CDR2 FQNNGV. The CDR3 covers 16 residues. The V and J ends lost 5 bases and 4 bases, in that order; junction bases with no gene match: 11. The CDR3 here is CASSRKSGQGLETQYF. The CDR3 DNA follows: TGTGCCAGCAGCAGAAAATCGGGACAGGGCTTAGAGACCCAGTACTTC.